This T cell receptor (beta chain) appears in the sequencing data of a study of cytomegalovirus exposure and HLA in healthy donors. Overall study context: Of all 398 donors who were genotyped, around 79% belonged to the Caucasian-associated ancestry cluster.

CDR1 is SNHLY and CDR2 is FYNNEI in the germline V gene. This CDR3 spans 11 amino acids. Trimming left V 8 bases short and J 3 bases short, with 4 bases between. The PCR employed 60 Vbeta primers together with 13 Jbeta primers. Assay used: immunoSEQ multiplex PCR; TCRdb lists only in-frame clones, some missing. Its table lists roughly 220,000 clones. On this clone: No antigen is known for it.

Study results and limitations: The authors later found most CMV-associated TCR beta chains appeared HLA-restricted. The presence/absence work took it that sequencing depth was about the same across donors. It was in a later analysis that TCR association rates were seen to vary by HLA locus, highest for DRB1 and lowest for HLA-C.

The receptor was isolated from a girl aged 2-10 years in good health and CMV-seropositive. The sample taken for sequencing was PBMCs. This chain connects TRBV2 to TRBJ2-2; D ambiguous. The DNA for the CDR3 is TGTGCCAGCTCGTACACCGGGGAGCTGTTTTTT. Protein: CASSYTGELFF.